Shown below are 26 T cell receptor beta chains from a single sample sequenced in a study of T cells in Graves' hyperthyroidism and ophthalmopathy. Amplification of TCR beta CDR3 regions was performed using RNA transcripts as template. The primer set for the first-round RT-PCR of the TCR CDR3 was HTBI. One entry per CDR3 protein results from TCRdb running MiXCR on the multiplex PCR reads. Altogether around 340,000 distinct CDR3 sequences are present, over 11% being singletons, with the ten largest covering around 25%. The sample comprised blood. These receptors originate from a young woman with Graves' hyperthyroidism.

V and J are TRBV20-1 and TRBJ2-7; TRBD1 is a possible D gene (6 bases). Germline loops: CDR1 DFQATT, CDR2 SNEGSKA (reference sequence). The CDR3 is 15 amino acids. V dropped 5 bases and J dropped 2 bases, with 19 bases sitting between them. The CDR3, as DNA: TGCAGTGCTCAAAGCCGGGACACATTTCCCTACGAGCAGTACTTC. As protein: CSAQSRDTFPYEQYF.

This clonotype occurred many times. The genes are TRBV12-3 or TRBV12-4 and TRBJ2-7, with 10 bases identical to TRBD2. This CDR3 spans 15 amino acids. V lost 5 bases and J lost 2; bases outside the gene matches: 6. CDR3 DNA: TGTGCCAGCAGTATCGCCGGGACTAGCGCCTACGAGCAGTACTTC. Protein product: CASSIAGTSAYEQYF.

This clonotype came up a few times. The chain links TRBV7-9 to TRBJ1-1, with a tentative D call TRBD1 (5 bases). The CDR3 has 15 residues. Germline-derived CDR1 and CDR2 are SEHNR and FQNEAQ (reference sequence). Trimming removed 0 bases from V and 6 bases from J, with 14 bases in between. CDR3 DNA sequence: TGTGCCAGCAGCTTAGCGTCTTTATGGGGCGCTGAAGCTTTCTTT. Translating it yields CASSLASLWGAEAFF.

This clonotype was seen a handful of times. This chain connects TRBV19 to TRBJ1-2, with D hard to call. The CDR3 contains 14 residues. Germline V lookup: CDR1 LNHDA, CDR2 SQIVND (reference sequence). Trimming cost V 8 bases and J 6 bases, with 19 bases left between them. CDR3 DNA sequence: TGTGCCAGTTCCCTCCAAGACACTCCGGATGGCTACACCTTC. Translating it yields CASSLQDTPDGYTF.

This clonotype was seen a handful of times. It may be a read error: a sequence one base away is much more abundant. CDR3 loop: CASSLSDRGFYQPQHF. The DNA of the CDR3 is TGTGCCAGCAGCCTGTCTGACAGAGGGTTTTATCAGCCCCAGCATTTT. The chain is built from TRBV28 and TRBJ1-5, with D possibly matching TRBD1 (5 bases). CDR1 MDHEN and CDR2 SYDVKM come from the germline V gene. The CDR3 contains 16 residues. V lost 6 bases to trimming and J lost 5 bases, with 20 bases between them.

J is TRBJ1-3 and V is TRBV7-8, with no clear D. The CDR3 runs to 17 residues. CDR1 is SGHVS, CDR2 FQNEAQ, per germline. Trimming stripped 1 base from V and 2 bases from J, with 15 bases between. The CDR3 DNA reads TGTGCCAGCAGCTTAGTCGCATTCGGGGAAACTGGAAACACCATATATTTT. It yields the protein CASSLVAFGETGNTIYF.

J is TRBJ2-7 and V is TRBV3-1; D might be TRBD1 (5 bases). The V end lost 0 bases, the J end lost 6 bases, and 15 bases lay between the germline ends. Germline V gene sequence: CDR1 LGHDT, CDR2 YNNKEL (reference sequence). There are 15 residues in the CDR3. CDR3 amino acids: CASSQDRVGQAEQYF. CDR3 coding DNA: TGTGCCAGCAGCCAAGACAGGGTCGGTCAGGCCGAGCAGTACTTC.

This clonotype was seen at least ten times. The chain carries TRBV20-1 and TRBJ2-5, with a weak D call TRBD1 (6 bases). This CDR3 comprises 12 residues. V dropped 8 bases and J dropped 5 bases, with 15 bases sitting between them. CDR1 DFQATT and CDR2 SNEGSKA come from the germline V gene (reference sequence). CDR3 sequence reads: CSTLGGWETQYF. In DNA form, the CDR3 reads TGCAGTACCCTAGGGGGTTGGGAGACCCAGTACTTC.

This clonotype came up many times. This rearrangement joins TRBV28 to TRBJ1-4; unclear D gene. This CDR3 has 14 amino acids. V lost 2 bases to trimming and J lost 8 bases, with 12 bases between them. Germline CDR1 MDHEN, CDR2 SYDVKM. CDR3 in DNA: TGTGCCAGCAGTTTAGGGCCCCCGGAAGAAAAACTGTTTTTT. Its protein is CASSLGPPEEKLFF.

The chain employs TRBV19 and TRBJ2-2; TRBD1 aligns across 8 bases. Germline V CDR1 and CDR2: LNHDA, SQIVND (reference sequence). Trimming took 2 bases from V and 6 from J; bases not matched to a gene: 2. The CDR3 covers 14 residues. The CDR3 is CASSITGGSGELFF. The DNA for the CDR3 is TGTGCCAGTAGTATAACAGGGGGATCCGGGGAGCTGTTTTTT.

This clonotype showed up just a few times. The CDR3 sequence: CASSQDTETNYGYTF. In nucleotides, the CDR3 is TGCGCCAGCAGCCAAGATACAGAAACTAACTATGGCTACACCTTC. The chain has TRBV4-3 and TRBJ1-2; no clear D gene. V dropped 0 bases and J dropped 0 bases, with 8 bases sitting between them. Germline lookup yields CDR1 LGHNA and CDR2 YSLEER. The CDR3 has 15 residues.

The J gene is TRBJ2-2, the V gene TRBV6-1, with D hard to call. V shed 3 bases and J shed 6 bases, with 5 bases lying between them. The CDR3 spans 12 residues. Germline values: CDR1 MNHNS, CDR2 SASEGT. The CDR3 is CASSDPPGELFF. In DNA, the CDR3 is TGTGCCAGCAGTGATCCCCCCGGGGAGCTGTTTTTT.

This clonotype was counted many times. This chain connects TRBV20-1 to TRBJ2-7, with D hard to call. CDR1 is DFQATT and CDR2 is SNEGSKA in the germline V gene (reference sequence). This CDR3 is 12 amino acids long. In DNA, the CDR3 is TGCAGCCTACTCGGAAGCTCCTACGAGCAGTACTTC. Translated: CSLLGSSYEQYF.

This clonotype was detected many times. V is TRBV20-1 and J is TRBJ1-2; D may be TRBD1 (6 bases). The germline CDR1 and CDR2 sequences are DFQATT and SNEGSKA (reference sequence). Trimming stripped 6 bases from V and 7 bases from J, with 18 bases between. This CDR3 has 13 residues. The CDR3 DNA sequence: TGCAGTGCAACCAGACAGGAGGGGCTTGGCTACACCTTC. This translates into CSATRQEGLGYTF.

This clonotype turned up a few times. The V gene is TRBV6-1, the J gene TRBJ2-3, with 8 bases aligning to TRBD2. The V segment lost 6 bases and the J segment 5 bases; nucleotides outside the gene matches: 7. The germline CDR1 and CDR2 sequences are MNHNS and SASEGT. This CDR3 has 14 residues. CDR3 nucleotides: TGTGCCAGCAGCAACGGGAGGGCCGGAGATACGCAGTATTTT. Protein: CASSNGRAGDTQYF.

In the case of this clonotype: The junction departs from the called germline gene at one end, perhaps through a read error. J is TRBJ1-6 and V is TRBV28; 8 nucleotides align to TRBD1. The CDR3 covers 10 residues. The germline gives CDR1 MDHEN, CDR2 SYDVKM. CDR3 sequence: CEQGVSPLHF. CDR3 DNA sequence: TGCGAACAGGGGGTTTCACCCCTCCACTTT.

The table lists this clonotype with many counts. The V and J genes are TRBV28 and TRBJ2-3, with 12 bases lining up with TRBD2. Looked up from germline, CDR1 is MDHEN and CDR2 is SYDVKM. The CDR3 loop spans 17 amino acids. With 2 bases clipped from V and 0 bases from J, the junction kept 3 bases outside the gene matches. The CDR3 reads CASSLPLAGGSTDTQYF. Written as DNA, the CDR3 is TGTGCCAGCAGTTTACCACTAGCGGGAGGCAGCACAGATACGCAGTATTTT.

This clonotype occurred a few times. This chain connects TRBV7-2 to TRBJ2-7; D possibly corresponds to TRBD2 (5 bases). Trimming shortened V by 9 bases and J by 1 base, and 10 bases separated the two germline ends. Germline V gene sequence: CDR1 SGHTA, CDR2 FQGNSA. This CDR3 spans 12 amino acids. CDR3 nucleotide sequence: TGTGCCAGTGGGGAGTGGTCCTACGAGCAGTACTTC. It specifies CASGEWSYEQYF.

This clonotype was observed many times. In nucleotides, the CDR3 is TGTGCCAGCAACAGCGGGGGCACAGATACGCAGTATTTT. It translates to CASNSGGTDTQYF. This chain joins TRBV28 and TRBJ2-3; 7 nucleotides match TRBD2. With 7 bases clipped from V and 1 base from J, the junction kept 2 bases outside the gene matches. Germline V gene data show CDR1 as MDHEN and CDR2 as SYDVKM. This CDR3 is built from 13 residues.

Of note for this clonotype: This may arise from a read error, as a much more abundant clone is one base away. The J gene is TRBJ2-7, the V gene TRBV20-1, with D unresolved. There are 13 residues in the CDR3. Germline CDR1 reads DFQATT; CDR2 reads SNEGSKA (reference sequence). CDR3 residues: CSAPLPSSDEQYF. CDR3 DNA sequence: TGCAGTGCCCCCCTTCCGAGCTCCGACGAGCAGTACTTC.

This clonotype was found many times. J is TRBJ1-4 and V is TRBV19; D is undetermined. Trimming removed 3 bases at V and 7 bases at J, with 12 bases between. The CDR3 contains 14 residues. Germline V gives CDR1 LNHDA, CDR2 SQIVND (reference sequence). DNA of the CDR3: TGTGCCAGTAGTATCCGAGGGAGTGGTGAAAAACTGTTTTTT. Its translation is CASSIRGSGEKLFF.

The chain joins TRBV20-1 to TRBJ2-7, with TRBD1 identical over 7 bases. V lost 8 bases and J lost 7; bases outside the gene matches: 11. This CDR3 has 12 amino acids. In germline, CDR1 is DFQATT, CDR2 SNEGSKA (reference sequence). CDR3 protein: CSFTRQGQEQYF. In nucleotides, the CDR3 is TGCAGTTTCACCCGACAGGGTCAAGAGCAGTACTTC.

V and J are TRBV20-1 and TRBJ2-7; the match to TRBD1 covers 7 bases. The CDR3 length is 17 residues. With V trimmed by 3 bases and J by 2 bases, 16 bases remained unmatched. CDR1 and CDR2 (germline): DFQATT, SNEGSKA (reference sequence). DNA of the CDR3: TGCAGTGCTAGCGTCCCTTTGAGGGGGCGCAACCCCTACGAGCAGTACTTC. This codes for CSASVPLRGRNPYEQYF.

This chain joins TRBV19 and TRBJ1-2; perhaps TRBD1 as D (6 bases). V was pared by 3 bases and J by 4 bases, with 24 bases between. The CDR3 has 18 amino acids. Germline lookup yields CDR1 LNHDA and CDR2 SQIVND (reference sequence). The CDR3 is CASSMGGGLSTGAYGYTF. The CDR3 coding sequence is TGTGCCAGTAGTATGGGCGGAGGACTCTCTACGGGGGCCTATGGCTACACCTTC.

The gene calls are TRBV6-2 or TRBV6-3 and TRBJ2-7, with D tentatively TRBD2 (7 bases). Germline V gene data show CDR1 as MNHEY and CDR2 as SVGEGT. Trimming took off 2 bases at V and 0 bases at J, with 8 bases between the two ends. The CDR3 covers 14 residues. The CDR3 DNA reads as TGTGCCAGCAGTTACGCGGGGGCCTCCTACGAGCAGTACTTC. Protein: CASSYAGASYEQYF.

This clonotype showed up just a few times. The genes are TRBV15 and TRBJ2-2; 9 nucleotides agree with TRBD1. This CDR3 spans 14 amino acids. CDR1 LNHNV and CDR2 YYDKDF come from the germline V gene (reference sequence). J lost 3 bases, V lost 8 bases, and 4 bases had no gene match. The CDR3 region has the DNA TGTGCCACCCAAGGACAGGGGTACACCGGGGAGCTGTTTTTT. Translated: CATQGQGYTGELFF.